This TCR beta chain was captured by sequencing in a study of cytomegalovirus exposure and HLA in healthy donors. In the study overall: There were some 120 million unique TCR beta sequences, drawn from 180 million or so T cells, in an earlier analysis.

Primers for the PCR totalled 60 Vbeta and 13 Jbeta. TCRdb's table, derived via immunoSEQ multiplex PCR, lists solely in-frame clones and lacks some. The sample lists some 160,000 clones; around 85% were seen once. This clone was recorded a few times. Its specificity is not known. J gave up 3 bases and V 3 bases, and 8 bases lay outside the gene matches. Germline V lookup: CDR1 SGHVS, CDR2 FNYEAQ. The CDR3 contains 16 residues. Study-wide results and caveats: Despite most TCR sequences being rare, some public TCRs occurred in many donors. In a later analysis, TCR beta V- and J-gene trimming showed a link to a missense DCLRE1C variant.

Sequenced sample: PBMCs. V is TRBV7-6 and J is TRBJ2-7, with 10 bases aligning to TRBD2. The clonotype comes from a male donor in good health and CMV-seronegative. The CDR3 spells CASSFLEVAGGYEQYF. CDR3 nucleotide sequence: TGTGCCAGCAGCTTTCTTGAGGTAGCGGGGGGCTACGAGCAGTACTTC.